This T cell receptor beta chain was identified in a study of OX40 agonist ivuxolimab in advanced cancers. Background on the study: Given to patients was ivuxolimab, an agonistic anti-OX40 (CD134) antibody. Dose-escalation patients were diagnosed with hepatocellular carcinoma, melanoma, renal cell cancer or head and neck cancer.

Generated by immunoSEQ multiplex PCR, the TCRdb table keeps only in-frame clones and is missing some. The repertoire has over 55,000 clones, about 81% of them found once; the top ten carry approximately 5%. Study outcomes and limitations: CD4+ T cells averaged fewer expanded clones than CD8+ T cells.

As regards this clone: Its antigen is not identified.

This receptor was obtained from an adult with an advanced solid tumor such as melanoma, head and neck, liver or kidney cancer. Specimen: CD4+ or CD8+ T cells sorted from blood, collected in a trial of the OX40 agonist ivuxolimab.

CDR3 nucleotides: TGCGCCAGCAGCTTGGCCGTGCGGGACAGTTCCCTCAAGCAGTACTTC. It yields the protein CASSLAVRDSSLKQYF. The V call is TRBV5-1, the J call TRBJ2-7; TRBD1 might be the D (7 bases). The CDR3 covers 16 residues. Between the trimmed V and J ends, which lost 0 bases and 8 bases, there was a span of 21 bases. Germline V gene sequence: CDR1 SGHRS, CDR2 YFSETQ.